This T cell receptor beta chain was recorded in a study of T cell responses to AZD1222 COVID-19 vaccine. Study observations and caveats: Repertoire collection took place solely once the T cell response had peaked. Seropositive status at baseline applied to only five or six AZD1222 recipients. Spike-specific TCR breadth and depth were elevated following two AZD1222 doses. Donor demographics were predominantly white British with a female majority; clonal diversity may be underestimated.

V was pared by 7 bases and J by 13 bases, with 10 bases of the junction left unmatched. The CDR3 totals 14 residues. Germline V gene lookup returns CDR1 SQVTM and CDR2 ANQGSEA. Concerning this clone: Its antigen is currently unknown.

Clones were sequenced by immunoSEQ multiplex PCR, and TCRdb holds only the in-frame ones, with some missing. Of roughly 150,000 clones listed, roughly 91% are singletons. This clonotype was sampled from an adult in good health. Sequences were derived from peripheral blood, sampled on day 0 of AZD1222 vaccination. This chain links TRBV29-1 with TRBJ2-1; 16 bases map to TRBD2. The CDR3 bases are TGCAGCGCCCAACCGGGACTAGCGGGGGGGCCCCAGTTCTTC. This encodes CSAQPGLAGGPQFF.